This TCR beta chain was documented in a study of Graves' ophthalmopathy and Graves' hyperthyroidism. From RNA, the CDR3 regions of TCR beta chains were amplified and sequenced. Second-round multiplex PCR followed a first-round RT-PCR using HTBI primers. Each CDR3 protein is one row after TCRdb ran MiXCR on the multiplex PCR reads. The profile covers around 1,000,000 distinct CDR3 sequences, with less than 45% appearing a single time and approximately 12% taken by the ten largest. This CDR3 region has 14 residues. Germline trimming cut 7 bases from V and 9 bases from J; bases unmatched to any gene: 9. CDR1 and CDR2 from the germline V gene are SGHRS and YFSETQ. This clonotype appeared many times.

This chain joins TRBV5-1 and TRBJ1-6; TRBD1 agrees at 8 bases. This clonotype originated in an adult man with Graves' hyperthyroidism. Sequencing input: peripheral blood or thyroid tissue (not recorded which). The DNA of the CDR3 is TGCGCCAGCCAACCCGGGACAGGCAGTTCACCCCTCCACTTT. This translates into CASQPGTGSSPLHF.